This is a list of T cell receptor beta chains from one sample in a study of vaccination effects on CD4 cells after COVID-19. Sequencing was performed with immunoSEQ multiplex PCR; in TCRdb, only in-frame clones are kept and a portion is missing. The sample shows 70,000 to 95,000 clones, around four fifths of them seen only once. These receptors are not linked to any known antigen. This specimen consisted of CD4+ T cells from PBMCs cultured with HCoV-OC43 spike peptides, obtained after COVID-19 vaccination. The receptors were gathered from a human donor who received a COVID-19 vaccine. Each CDR3 is given with its conserved first and last residue. D genes are given only for firm matches. Only part of the rows carry a size: once, few, many, or a class if the clone is expanded.

>TRBV7-2|-|TRBJ2-3|-
TGTGCCAGCAGCCCCCAGGCTGGGGATACGCAGTATTTT
CASSPQAGDTQYF
>TRBV11-2|-|TRBJ1-4|-
TGTGCCAGCAGCTTATATGGCGGCGGCCTTAATGAAAAACTGTTTTTT
CASSLYGGGLNEKLFF
>TRBV7-3|TRBD1|TRBJ2-3|-
TGTGCCAGCAGCTCCCAGGGGGAAGATACGCAGTATTTT
CASSSQGEDTQYF
>TRBV23-1|-|TRBJ1-5|-
TGCGCCAGCACCTTTTTATTCAGGGACCCGGGCGGGCATCAGCCCCAGCATTTT
CASTFLFRDPGGHQPQHF
>TRBV28|-|TRBJ2-4|-
TGTGCCAGCAGTTTATTGGCAGCCAAAAACATTCAGTACTTC
CASSLLAAKNIQYF
>TRBV4-1|-|TRBJ2-3|-
TGCGCCAGCAGCCGCTCAGGGGCGGAGAATAGGGGTACGCAGTATTTT
CASSRSGAENRGTQYF
>TRBV5-6|TRBD1|TRBJ1-2|-
TGTGCCAGCAGCCCCAGACAGGGGGCCATTAACTATGGCTACACCTTC
CASSPRQGAINYGYTF
>TRBV6-5|TRBD2|TRBJ2-5|-
TGTGCCAGCAGTAGCGGGGGGGCCCAAGAGACCCAGTACTTC
CASSSGGAQETQYF
>TRBV5-1|TRBD1|TRBJ1-1|-
TGCGCCAGCAGCTTGGGCAGGGGGGGAGGCACTGAAGCTTTCTTT
CASSLGRGGGTEAFF
>TRBV10-3|TRBD2|TRBJ2-3|few
TGTGCCACCGATAGCGGGGGGTTGACAGATACGCAGTATTTT
CATDSGGLTDTQYF
>TRBV24-1|TRBD1|TRBJ1-5|-
TGTGCCACCAGTGATTCTAGGACAGGGCGCCAGCCCCAGCATTTT
CATSDSRTGRQPQHF
>TRBV2|TRBD1|TRBJ1-5|few
TGTGCCAGCAGTTTACAGGGGCGAGATCAGCCCCAGCATTTT
CASSLQGRDQPQHF
>TRBV30|-|TRBJ2-2|few
TGTGCCTGGAGTGTTCCGGGGGCCCGCACCGGGGAGCTGTTTTTT
CAWSVPGARTGELFF
>TRBV14|TRBD1|TRBJ1-5|-
TGTGCCAGCATTTCGGGACAGGGGGCATGCTGCAGCAATCAGCCCCAGCATTTT
CASISGQGACCSNQPQHF
>TRBV2|-|TRBJ1-4|few
TGTGCCAGCAGCAAGGACAGCCGGGCAAAACTGTTTTTT
CASSKDSRAKLFF
>TRBV5-1|-|TRBJ2-1|-
TGCGCCAGCAGCATTATTCAAGGGACGTACAATGAGCAGTTCTTC
CASSIIQGTYNEQFF
>TRBV4-1|-|TRBJ1-2|-
TGCGCCAGCAGCCAGGGGTTCTATGGCTACACCTTC
CASSQGFYGYTF
>TRBV5-1|-|TRBJ2-3|-
TGCGCCAGCAGCTTCCAGCTTTCAGATACGCAGTATTTT
CASSFQLSDTQYF
>TRBV10-1|-|TRBJ2-3|-
TGCGCCAGCAGTGGATCCGGGGCCGGAGGAGATACGCAGTATTTT
CASSGSGAGGDTQYF
>TRBV27|-|TRBJ1-5|-
TGTGCCAGCAGTTCCGCCATACCCCCCACAGGGTCCCAAGGCAATCAGCCCCAGCATTTT
CASSSAIPPTGSQGNQPQHF
>TRBV13|-|TRBJ2-3|-
TGTGCCAGCAGCTTCGGACGGGATACGCAGTATTTT
CASSFGRDTQYF
>TRBV14|-|TRBJ2-3|few
TGTGCCAGCAGCTTCCCAGGGGCTGATACGCAGTATTTT
CASSFPGADTQYF